The 11 T cell receptor beta chains below were found in one sample sequenced in a study of cytomegalovirus exposure and HLA in healthy donors. This PCR relied on a set of 60 Vbeta primers and 13 Jbeta primers. Data came from immunoSEQ multiplex PCR; TCRdb stores just in-frame clones and leaves some out. The sample gives around 97,000 clones, 79% of which show up once; approximately 4.3% is in the top ten. The sample comprised PBMCs. Every receptor here comes from a man between 45 and 60 years old in good health and CMV-seropositive.

Here the CDR3 reads CASSQDRGGGNQPQHF. CDR3 in DNA: TGCGCCAGCAGCCAAGATCGTGGGGGGGGGAATCAGCCCCAGCATTTT. The V and J genes are TRBV4-1 and TRBJ1-5; D perhaps matches TRBD1 (5 bases). Germline V lookup: CDR1 MGHRA, CDR2 YSYEKL. The CDR3 is 16 residues long. The germline V and J ends were trimmed by 0 bases and 4 bases, with 13 bases remaining between them.

The rearrangement joins TRBV4-1 to TRBJ2-7, with 14 bases aligning to TRBD2. The junction had 0 bases not matched to a gene; V was cut back by 3 bases and J by 2 bases. The germline gives CDR1 MGHRA, CDR2 YSYEKL. This CDR3 is 15 amino acids long. The CDR3 reads CASSQTSGRAYEQYF. CDR3 DNA: TGCGCCAGCAGCCAGACTAGCGGGAGGGCCTACGAGCAGTACTTC.

This chain connects TRBV6-1 to TRBJ1-4; TRBD1 agrees at 10 bases. The CDR3 sequence is 17 residues long. The V and J ends lost 4 bases and 0 bases, in that order; junction bases with no gene match: 5. In germline, CDR1 is MNHNS, CDR2 SASEGT. The CDR3 bases are TGTGCCAGCAGTGCCGGGACAGGGGTTGCAACTAATGAAAAACTGTTTTTT. Amino acids: CASSAGTGVATNEKLFF.

V and J are TRBV7-8 and TRBJ1-6; possible D gene TRBD1, 6 bases. In germline, CDR1 is SGHVS, CDR2 FQNEAQ. This CDR3 has 17 residues. The V gene lost 5 bases and the J gene lost 1 base, with 15 bases spanning the gap. The CDR3 spells CASSTSGQSSYNSPLHF. CDR3 nucleotides: TGTGCCAGCAGCACCTCAGGACAGAGTTCCTATAATTCACCCCTCCACTTT.

The chain uses TRBV5-1 and TRBJ2-2; TRBD2 matches at 13 bases. Germline values: CDR1 SGHRS, CDR2 YFSETQ. Losses at the gene ends were 4 bases for V and 8 bases for J; bases not matched to a gene: 8. The CDR3 is 16 amino acids. In DNA form, the CDR3 reads TGCGCCAGCAGCCCACCGGGACTAGCGGGATCTGGGGAGCTGTTTTTT. Translation: CASSPPGLAGSGELFF.

The sample holds one count of this clone. This sequence joins TRBV6-1 and TRBJ2-5; 16 bases are shared with TRBD2. The V gene's germline CDR1 is MNHNS and CDR2 SASEGT. V was pared by 3 bases and J by 5 bases, with 3 bases of the junction left unmatched. The CDR3 has 16 amino acids. CDR3: CASSEGLAGGVETQYF. The CDR3 DNA reads TGTGCCAGCAGTGAGGGACTAGCGGGAGGGGTGGAGACCCAGTACTTC.

The V gene is TRBV9, the J gene TRBJ2-1; D gene unclear. The V end was cut by 2 bases, the J end by 5 bases, with 5 bases between. Germline V gives CDR1 SGDLS, CDR2 YYNGEE. The CDR3 totals 12 residues. CDR3 loop: CASSVNDNEQFF. As DNA, the CDR3 is TGTGCCAGCAGCGTTAATGACAATGAGCAGTTCTTC.

This rearrangement joins TRBV7-7 to TRBJ2-5; a weak D match, TRBD2 (7 bases). Germline CDR1 is SSHAT and CDR2 is FNYEAQ (reference sequence). The ends were cut back, 2 bases at V and 2 bases at J, with 15 bases in the middle. This CDR3 is built from 16 residues. DNA of the CDR3: TGTGCCAGCAGCTTATCGGGGGGCTGGGGGCAAGAGACCCAGTACTTC. This codes for CASSLSGGWGQETQYF.

This chain joins TRBV18 and TRBJ1-1; weak D call: TRBD1 (6 bases). V lost 2 bases and J lost 1, with 14 bases in between. The CDR3 covers 16 residues. Germline values: CDR1 KGHSH, CDR2 LQKENI. This CDR3 is CASSPETGIRNTEAFF. In DNA, the CDR3 is TGTGCCAGCTCACCAGAAACAGGGATCCGGAACACTGAAGCTTTCTTT.

The CDR3 region has the DNA TGTGCCAGCAGATCACTGACAGGGGGAGCAAATGAGCAGTTCTTC. Translating it yields CASRSLTGGANEQFF. The chain carries TRBV28 and TRBJ2-1; 9 nucleotides line up with TRBD1. CDR3 length: 15 residues. The J segment lost 7 bases and the V segment lost 6 bases, leaving 10 bases of the junction unmatched. From germline, CDR1 is MDHEN and CDR2 SYDVKM.

J is TRBJ2-7 and V is TRBV6-1; 9 nucleotides align to TRBD1. Germline trimming cut 4 bases from V and 4 bases from J; bases unmatched to any gene: 8. This CDR3 contains 15 residues. Germline V lookup: CDR1 MNHNS, CDR2 SASEGT. CDR3 in DNA: TGTGCCAGCAGTGTTGTACCGGGACAGGGTTACGAGCAGTACTTC. Translated, it gives CASSVVPGQGYEQYF.